This passage covers 9 T cell receptor beta chains from one sample sequenced in a study of shared clonotypes between healthy human individuals. The data were produced by immunoSEQ multiplex PCR, yet TCRdb's version contains in-frame clones alone and is incomplete. The table has some 1.1 million clones, approximately 75% seen once. Sample: memory CD4+ T cells from PBMCs. The subset: CD45RA-negative fraction. These receptors were taken from a man aged 18-30 years in good health. Some clones in this sample may be carry-over from other donors' samples.

This clone was counted a few times. The chain links TRBV9 to TRBJ2-1; D is unresolved. There are 11 residues in the CDR3. Germline lookup yields CDR1 SGDLS and CDR2 YYNGEE. Trimming pared 3 bases from V and 12 bases from J, leaving 10 bases between. The CDR3 DNA reads TGTGCCAGCAGCGCACCAGTTGGGCAGTTCTTC. This codes for CASSAPVGQFF.

The chain couples TRBV6-4 to TRBJ2-5, with D perhaps matching TRBD1 or TRBD2 (6 bases each). The germline gives CDR1 MRHNA, CDR2 SNTAGT. Trimming pared 6 bases from V and 2 bases from J, leaving 16 bases between. This CDR3 is built from 15 residues. CDR3 DNA sequence: TGTGCCAGCAGACGGGACGTAGGGGGGCAAGAGACCCAGTACTTC. This sequence encodes CASRRDVGGQETQYF.

As regards this clone: A far larger clone is just one base off, so this is likely a read error. At the DNA level, this CDR3 is encoded by other sequences in the same sample as well. The chain couples TRBV10-3 to TRBJ1-1; D may be TRBD1 (5 bases). Germline V gene data show CDR1 as ENHRY and CDR2 as SYGVKD. The length of the CDR3 is 12 residues. The ends were cut back, 6 bases at V and 1 base at J, with 6 bases in the middle. Written as DNA, the CDR3 is TGTGCCATCAGGGGGGGGAACACTGAAGCTTTCTTT. It is translated as CAIRGGNTEAFF.

The V gene is TRBV29-1, the J gene TRBJ2-1, with TRBD2 as a possible D gene (6 bases). V gave up 7 bases and J gave up 0 bases, with 7 bases separating them. The CDR3 extends over 12 amino acids. The germline V gene has CDR1 SQVTM and CDR2 ANQGSEA. CDR3 coding DNA: TGCAGCGCCGGGAGCTCCTACAATGAGCAGTTCTTC. Protein sequence: CSAGSSYNEQFF.

The chain employs TRBV7-2 and TRBJ2-2; D gene unclear. The V gene lost 5 bases and the J gene lost 6 bases, with 13 bases spanning the gap. CDR1 SGHTA and CDR2 FQGNSA come from the germline V gene. The CDR3 runs to 14 residues. This chain's CDR3 is CASSGNTVSGELFF. The CDR3 nucleotides read TGTGCCAGCAGCGGGAACACTGTGTCCGGGGAGCTGTTTTTT.

The chain couples TRBV18 to TRBJ2-7; 9 nucleotides agree with TRBD2. CDR1 is KGHSH and CDR2 is LQKENI in the germline V gene. The CDR3 contains 14 residues. J lost 2 bases, V lost 3 bases, and 2 bases had no gene match. In DNA form, the CDR3 reads TGTGCCAGCTCACCGACTAGCGGAACCTACGAGCAGTACTTC. Translation: CASSPTSGTYEQYF.

The chain has TRBV29-1 and TRBJ1-4; the D is unclear. This CDR3 has 15 residues. V lost 1 base and J 0 bases, leaving 9 bases between the germline ends. CDR1 SQVTM and CDR2 ANQGSEA come from the germline V gene. CDR3 DNA: TGCAGCGTTGAAGGGACCCTGGCAACTAATGAAAAACTGTTTTTT. Translation gives CSVEGTLATNEKLFF.

The V gene is TRBV28, the J gene TRBJ2-3; TRBD2 matches 11 bases. This CDR3 region has 16 residues. V shed 5 bases, J shed 5 bases, and the junction held 9 bases outside the gene matches. The germline gives CDR1 MDHEN, CDR2 SYDVKM. CDR3 sequence reads: CASSHRTSGSEDTQYF. CDR3 nucleotide sequence: TGTGCCAGCAGTCACCGGACTAGCGGGTCAGAAGATACGCAGTATTTT.

This chain uses TRBV28 with TRBJ2-1; TRBD2 matches at 9 bases. The trim removed 5 bases at V and 3 bases at J, leaving 8 bases unmatched. The CDR3 length is 16 residues. Germline V gene sequence: CDR1 MDHEN, CDR2 SYDVKM. The CDR3 DNA sequence: TGTGCCAGCAGTCACCTAGCGGGAAACCACTACAATGAGCAGTTCTTC. Translated: CASSHLAGNHYNEQFF.